This T cell receptor (beta chain) was recovered during a study of blood T cell repertoires in COVID-19. Whole-study context: Sources were T cells, B-cell-depleted T cells, or PBMCs; the material itself was cDNA or gDNA.

Generated by immunoSEQ multiplex PCR, the TCRdb table keeps only in-frame clones and is missing some. Counted here are 220,000 or so clones, around 83% occurring once; the ten biggest clones make up more than 8.5%. The Seattle patients joined while their infection was active and were tracked longitudinally afterward. CDR1 is MNHEY, CDR2 SVGEGT, per germline. The CDR3 has 17 amino acids. V gave up 4 bases and J gave up 10 bases; unmatched junction bases: 16. V usage is TRBV6-2 or TRBV6-3 and J usage is TRBJ1-6, with 7 nucleotides matching TRBD1. The sequenced material came from peripheral blood. This sequence originates from a woman in her forties or fifties with COVID-19, enrolled during active disease. DNA of the CDR3: TGTGCCAGCAGTTCCCCAGTCCTCAGGGGGTTGAAATCACCCCTCCACTTT. This translates into CASSSPVLRGLKSPLHF.